These T cell receptor beta chains were read from a single sample in a study of cytomegalovirus exposure and HLA in healthy donors. Some clones are missing from TCRdb's copy, which holds only in-frame ones; the method was immunoSEQ multiplex PCR. The sample table sets out about 120,000 clones. The specimen was PBMCs. The receptors were gathered from a man aged 18 to 30 in good health and CMV-seronegative. Each CDR3 is given with its conserved first and last residue.

>TRBV10-1
CVRGLAPHLIFNEQFF
>TRBV6-1
CAAHRTGGYGYTF
>TRBV11-2
CASSFTSGGRAPPDTQYF
>TRBV11-2
CASSLKQGSGVEAFF
>TRBV9
CASSVRQNYGYTF
>TRBV9
CASSVAYRDYEQYF
>TRBV7-9
CASSLVGGNEQFF
>TRBV28
CASSSYRGPNTEAFF
>TRBV9
CASTDIPGDGNTIYF
>TRBV11-2
CASSPPESGATGELFF
>TRBV18
CASSPVTYEQYF
>TRBV6-5
CASSLGEWAYNEQFF
>TRBV7-8
CASSATGPGLETQYF
>TRBV30
CAWSVQGQPQHF
>TRBV5-6
CASSMGGPSGGYTF
>TRBV4-1
CASSQGQGLYEQYF
>TRBV2
CASLGVRGNEQFF
>TRBV10-3
CAISGSDRVNQPQHF
>TRBV18
CASSPGDRQNQPQHF
>TRBV7-7
CASSYRGRVREQYF
>TRBV5-6
CASRNRGEAYGYTF
>TRBV15
CATSRATGNQETQYF
>TRBV27
CASSTAGTGGREQYF
>TRBV9
CASSPRGRRERDGELFF
>TRBV11-2
CASSLRGGGNEKLFF
>TRBV5-1
CASSLEAASYNEQFF
>TRBV21-1
CASSDSGTDRTDTQYF
>TRBV27
CASSTMGGRDTF
>TRBV6-5
CASSLNSGTSYEQYF
>TRBV9
CASSPNRVHEQYF
>TRBV7-9
CASSPRASYEQYF